This T cell receptor beta chain is drawn from a study of blood T cell repertoires in COVID-19. Produced via immunoSEQ multiplex PCR; TCRdb's table is partial and in-frame only. Of about 250,000 clones in the sample, approximately 92% are singletons; the top ten hold 2.4%. V was clipped by 0 bases and J by 6 bases; unmatched bases: 13. Germline values: CDR1 MNHEY, CDR2 SVGEGT. This CDR3 has 18 residues. This sequence joins TRBV6-2 or TRBV6-3 and TRBJ2-3, with 9 bases matching TRBD2. The TCR was taken from a woman in her late teens or twenties who had recovered from COVID-19. Source material: PBMCs or T cells enriched from blood (not recorded which). The CDR3 region is CASSYSSPSGGIQDTQYF. The CDR3 DNA reads TGTGCCAGCAGTTACTCTTCTCCGAGCGGGGGGATCCAGGATACGCAGTATTTT.